Below, 20 T cell receptor beta chains from the same sample are listed, as sequenced in a study of blood T cell repertoires in COVID-19. Method: immunoSEQ multiplex PCR; TCRdb's copy keeps in-frame clones and lacks some. The sample has approximately 140,000 clones, approximately 80% seen once. Sequencing was done on a sample of peripheral blood. These receptors were taken from a human donor in a cohort sampled during active COVID-19.

The rearrangement uses TRBV19 and TRBJ1-1; TRBD1 matches 10 bases. V dropped 5 bases and J dropped 5; count of bases not matched to a gene: 2. Germline V CDR1 and CDR2: LNHDA, SQIVND (reference sequence). The CDR3 runs 13 residues. The CDR3 DNA reads TGTGCCAGTAGTGAGGGACAGGGGACTGAAGCTTTCTTT. This encodes CASSEGQGTEAFF. Full variable domain (outside the CDR3, taken from reference TRBV19 and TRBJ1-1): DGGITQSPKYLFRKEGQNVTLSCEQNLNHDAMYWYRQDPGQGLRLIYYSQIVNDFQKGDIAEGYSVSREKKESFPLTVTSAQKNPTAFYLCASSEGQGTEAFFGQGTRLTVV.

This clone was seen more than once but under ten times. V and J are TRBV5-1 and TRBJ2-1, with TRBD2 matching 12 bases. V lost 0 bases to trimming and J lost 10 bases; unmatched junction nucleotides: 5. The CDR3 totals 15 residues. Germline CDR1 SGHRS, CDR2 YFSETQ. The CDR3 region has the DNA TGCGCCAGCAGCTTGGTACTAGCGGGGGGTTCGGAGCAGTTCTTC. This gives the protein CASSLVLAGGSEQFF.

With regard to this clone: Other nucleotide sequences from this sample produce the same CDR3. The chain employs TRBV18 and TRBJ1-2; TRBD1 agrees at 7 bases. CDR1 and CDR2 from the germline V gene are KGHSH and LQKENI. Trimming removed 2 bases from V and 3 bases from J; junction bases left unmatched: 0. The CDR3 extends over 13 amino acids. CDR3 coding DNA: TGTGCCAGCTCACCAACAGGGGACTATGGCTACACCTTC. This sequence encodes CASSPTGDYGYTF.

The chain uses TRBV6-1 and TRBJ1-6, with D maybe TRBD1 (6 bases). This CDR3 spans 15 amino acids. The V end lost 0 bases, the J end lost 7 bases, and 10 bases lay between the germline ends. Germline loops: CDR1 MNHNS, CDR2 SASEGT. The CDR3 nucleotides read TGTGCCAGCAGTGAAGCCGGGACAACCAATTCACCCCTCCACTTT. Translating gives CASSEAGTTNSPLHF.

The chain carries TRBV19 and TRBJ2-7, with D possibly matching TRBD1 (5 bases). This CDR3 comprises 15 residues. The germline V gene has CDR1 LNHDA and CDR2 SQIVND (reference sequence). Trimming took 2 bases from V and 3 from J, leaving 14 bases between them. CDR3 DNA: TGTGCCAGTAGTATATCGGTGGGGCCCTTCTACGAGCAGTACTTC. Its translation is CASSISVGPFYEQYF.

The chain combines TRBV5-1 with TRBJ2-2; a possible D gene is TRBD1 (5 bases). Germline loops: CDR1 SGHRS, CDR2 YFSETQ. The V and J ends lost 4 bases and 6 bases respectively, with 19 bases between them. This CDR3 is 16 amino acids long. The CDR3 loop is CASSQTSTGRAGELFF. The CDR3 nucleotides read TGCGCCAGCAGCCAGACTTCTACAGGACGGGCCGGGGAGCTGTTTTTT. The full variable domain, rest sourced from reference TRBV5-1 and TRBJ2-2, is KAGVTQTPRYLIKTRGQQVTLSCSPISGHRSVSWYQQTPGQGLQFLFEYFSETQRNKGNFPGRFSGRQFSNSRSEMNVSTLELGDSALYLCASSQTSTGRAGELFFGEGSRLTVL.

The chain couples TRBV3-1 (or the pseudogene TRBV3-2) to TRBJ2-3, with TRBD2 matching over 14 bases. CDR3 length: 14 residues. CDR1 and CDR2 (germline): LGHDT, YNNKEL (reference sequence). With V trimmed by 6 bases and J by 13 bases, 9 bases remained unmatched. CDR3 residues: CASSLGTSGGTEYF. The DNA for the CDR3 is TGTGCCAGCAGTCTGGGGACTAGCGGGGGAACGGAGTATTTT.

This chain uses TRBV5-1 with TRBJ2-5, with 7 bases fitting TRBD2. CDR3 size: 15 residues. J was trimmed by 4 bases and V by 4 bases; bases with no gene match: 10. Germline V CDR1 and CDR2: SGHRS, YFSETQ. The DNA of the CDR3 is TGCGCCAGCAGCATAAGCGGGGCTGGGGGAGAGACCCAGTACTTC. Residues: CASSISGAGGETQYF.

This clone was found once. The gene calls are TRBV19 and TRBJ1-5; 8 nucleotides agree with TRBD1. Germline loops: CDR1 LNHDA, CDR2 SQIVND (reference sequence). The CDR3 contains 14 residues. The junction had 3 bases not matched to a gene; V was cut back by 5 bases and J by 3 bases. The CDR3 nucleotides are TGTGCCAGTAGTGTGGGACAGGTCAATCAGCCCCAGCATTTT. Its translation: CASSVGQVNQPQHF.

This chain joins TRBV18 and TRBJ2-2; TRBD1 matches 9 bases. Unmatched junction bases numbered 4, after V lost 4 bases and J lost 7 bases. CDR1 is KGHSH and CDR2 is LQKENI in the germline V gene. The CDR3 runs to 14 residues. CDR3 loop: CASSRDRAVGELFF. CDR3 sequence (DNA): TGTGCCAGCTCACGGGACAGGGCCGTCGGGGAGCTGTTTTTT.

The V and J genes are TRBV2 and TRBJ1-1; D perhaps matches TRBD1 (6 bases). This CDR3 spans 14 amino acids. CDR1 is SNHLY, CDR2 FYNNEI, per germline. Trimming pared 3 bases from V and 1 base from J, leaving 9 bases between. The chain's CDR3 is CASSERGGNTEAFF. The CDR3, as DNA: TGTGCCAGCAGTGAGAGGGGGGGGAACACTGAAGCTTTCTTT.

The chain carries TRBV27 and TRBJ1-1; 10 bases align to TRBD1. Germline V gene lookup returns CDR1 MNHEY and CDR2 SMNVEV (reference sequence). Germline trimming cut 5 bases from V and 6 bases from J; bases unmatched to any gene: 15. This CDR3 region has 17 residues. CDR3 protein: CASSPLSEDRGRSEAFF. Written as DNA, the CDR3 is TGTGCCAGCAGTCCCCTATCGGAAGACAGGGGGCGTTCTGAAGCTTTCTTT.

This clone was detected a few times. The chain uses TRBV3-1 (or the pseudogene TRBV3-2) and TRBJ1-6; D is unclear. CDR1 and CDR2 (germline): LGHDT, YNNKEL (reference sequence). The CDR3 length is 13 residues. The V end lost 7 bases, the J end lost 0 bases, and 4 bases lay between the germline ends. CDR3 region: CASTPSYNSPLHF. CDR3 nucleotide sequence: TGTGCCAGCACTCCCTCCTATAATTCACCCCTCCACTTT.

This clone has more than one count but fewer than ten. The gene calls are TRBV6-1 and TRBJ1-6; D is perhaps TRBD1 (6 bases). The CDR3 sequence is 12 residues long. Germline V lookup: CDR1 MNHNS, CDR2 SASEGT. Trimming took off 8 bases at V and 10 bases at J, with 12 bases between the two ends. CDR3 residues: CASQGRGSPLHF. The CDR3 bases are TGTGCCAGCCAGGGGCGCGGGTCACCCCTCCACTTT.

This chain uses TRBV5-6 with TRBJ1-5; the D is unclear. V dropped 4 bases and J dropped 2 bases, with 19 bases sitting between them. Germline V CDR1 and CDR2: SGHDT, YYEEEE. This CDR3 region has 17 residues. The CDR3 DNA reads TGTGCCAGCAGCGCCCAAGCGGGAGGGATAGGCAATCAGCCCCAGCATTTT. Protein sequence: CASSAQAGGIGNQPQHF.

This clone has just one count. The chain has TRBV14 and TRBJ2-2, with 12 positions matching TRBD2. This CDR3 is 18 amino acids long. Germline V gene sequence: CDR1 SGHDN, CDR2 FVKESK. Losses at the gene ends were 6 bases for V and 0 bases for J; bases not matched to a gene: 8. CDR3 sequence: CASRPGLAGGANTGELFF. CDR3 nucleotides: TGTGCCAGCAGACCGGGACTAGCGGGCGGCGCGAACACCGGGGAGCTGTTTTTT.

The CDR3 loop reads CASSYRTDNYGYTF. The CDR3 DNA is TGTGCCAGCTCATATAGGACAGATAACTATGGCTACACCTTC. The chain is built from TRBV18 and TRBJ1-2; D is possibly TRBD1 (6 bases). CDR1 is KGHSH, CDR2 LQKENI, per germline. The V gene lost 5 bases and the J gene lost 1 base, with 11 bases spanning the gap. The CDR3 loop spans 14 amino acids. The full variable domain, completed using reference TRBV18 and TRBJ1-2, is NAGVMQNPRHLVRRRGQEARLRCSPMKGHSHVYWYRQLPEEGLKFMVYLQKENIIDESGMPKERFSAEFPKEGPSILRIQQVVRGDSAAYFCASSYRTDNYGYTFGSGTRLTVV.

The rearrangement links TRBV15 to TRBJ2-3; 7 bases fit TRBD2. CDR1 LNHNV and CDR2 YYDKDF come from the germline V gene (reference sequence). V lost 8 bases and J lost 2; bases outside the gene matches: 10. This CDR3 comprises 15 residues. The DNA of the CDR3 is TGTGCCACCGAAGCGGGAATACTTAACACAGATACGCAGTATTTT. Amino acids: CATEAGILNTDTQYF.

This chain connects TRBV7-3 to TRBJ2-1; 13 nucleotides line up with TRBD2. Germline loops: CDR1 SGHTA, CDR2 FQGTGA. The CDR3 loop spans 18 amino acids. Losses at the gene ends were 5 bases for V and 1 base for J; bases not matched to a gene: 8. The CDR3 sequence: CASSPGTSGTGSYNEQFF. The DNA for the CDR3 is TGTGCCAGCAGCCCCGGGACTAGCGGGACCGGTTCCTACAATGAGCAGTTCTTC. Based on the CDR3 plus reference TRBV7-3 and TRBJ2-1, the full variable domain is GAGVSQTPSNKVTEKGKYVELRCDPISGHTALYWYRQSLGQGPEFLIYFQGTGAADDSGLPNDRFFAVRPEGSVSTLKIQRTERGDSAVYLCASSPGTSGTGSYNEQFFGPGTRLTVL.

The chain joins TRBV5-8 to TRBJ1-1; no clear D gene. The germline CDR1 and CDR2 sequences are SGHTS and YDEGEE. V gave up 4 bases and J gave up 1 base, with 17 bases separating them. The CDR3 has 16 amino acids. The CDR3 DNA follows: TGTGCCAGCAGCCCCAGGAACAATATTCCGAACACTGAAGCTTTCTTT. Encoded protein: CASSPRNNIPNTEAFF.